Here is one T cell receptor (beta chain) with its context. Antigen: not known. The sample originates from a study of a mutant IDH1 vaccine in newly diagnosed glioma. Study details: Radiotherapy, temozolomide, or both had been given previously, and both were given to most.

The repertoire was sequenced with immunoSEQ multiplex PCR; TCRdb's copy has only in-frame clones and lacks some. The sample has roughly 60,000 clones, 75% to 85% seen once. This CDR3 is 14 amino acids long. V was pared by 5 bases and J by 2 bases, with 12 bases between. Per the germline V gene, CDR1 is LNHDA and CDR2 is SQIVND (reference sequence). Noted time point: week 35, safety follow-up. Topical imiquimod was applied with each vaccine dose, which held 300 ug of mutant IDH1 20-mer peptide. The receptor's source is a man in his forties with glioma. The V gene is TRBV19, the J gene TRBJ1-2; D may be TRBD1 (5 bases). The material was PBMCs, obtained from a glioma patient whose treatment included an IDH1 peptide vaccine. CDR3: CASSPPGRNYGYTF. The CDR3 DNA reads as TGTGCCAGTAGTCCTCCGGGACGGAACTATGGCTACACCTTC. Supplemented by reference TRBV19 and TRBJ1-2, the full variable domain reads DGGITQSPKYLFRKEGQNVTLSCEQNLNHDAMYWYRQDPGQGLRLIYYSQIVNDFQKGDIAEGYSVSREKKESFPLTVTSAQKNPTAFYLCASSPPGRNYGYTFGSGTRLTVV.